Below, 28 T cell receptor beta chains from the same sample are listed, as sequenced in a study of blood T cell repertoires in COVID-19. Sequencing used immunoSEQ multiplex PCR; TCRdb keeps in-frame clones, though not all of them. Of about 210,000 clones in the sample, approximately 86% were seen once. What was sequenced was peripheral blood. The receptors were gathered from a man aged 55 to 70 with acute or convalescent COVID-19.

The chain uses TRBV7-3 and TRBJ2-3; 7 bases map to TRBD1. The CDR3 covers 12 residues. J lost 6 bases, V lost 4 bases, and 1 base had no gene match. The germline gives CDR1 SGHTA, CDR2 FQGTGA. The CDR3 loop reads CASSSQGDTQYF. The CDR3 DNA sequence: TGTGCCAGCAGCTCACAGGGGGATACGCAGTATTTT.

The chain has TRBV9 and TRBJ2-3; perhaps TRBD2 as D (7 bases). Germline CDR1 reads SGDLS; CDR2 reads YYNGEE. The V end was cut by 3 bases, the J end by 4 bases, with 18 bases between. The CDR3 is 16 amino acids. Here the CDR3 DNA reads TGTGCCAGCAGCGCGGGGGGCCGTCCACAGTCAGATACGCAGTATTTT. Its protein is CASSAGGRPQSDTQYF.

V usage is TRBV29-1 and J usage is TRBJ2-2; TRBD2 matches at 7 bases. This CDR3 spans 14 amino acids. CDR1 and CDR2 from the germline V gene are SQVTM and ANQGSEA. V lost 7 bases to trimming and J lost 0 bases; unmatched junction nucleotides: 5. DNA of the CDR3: TGCAGCGCCAAAAGCGGGACGAACACCGGGGAGCTGTTTTTT. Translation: CSAKSGTNTGELFF.

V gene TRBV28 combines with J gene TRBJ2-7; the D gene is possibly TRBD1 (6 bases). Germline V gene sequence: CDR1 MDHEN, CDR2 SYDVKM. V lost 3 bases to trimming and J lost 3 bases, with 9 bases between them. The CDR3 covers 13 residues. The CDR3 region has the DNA TGTGCCAGCAGTTTTGGGACACACTACGAGCAGTACTTC. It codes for CASSFGTHYEQYF.

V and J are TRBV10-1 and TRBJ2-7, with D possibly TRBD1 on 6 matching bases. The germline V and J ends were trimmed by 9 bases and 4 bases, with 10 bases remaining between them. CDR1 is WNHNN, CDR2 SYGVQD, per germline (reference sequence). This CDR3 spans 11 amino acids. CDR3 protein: CARNRDYEQYF. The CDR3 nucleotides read TGCGCCAGAAACAGGGATTACGAGCAGTACTTC.

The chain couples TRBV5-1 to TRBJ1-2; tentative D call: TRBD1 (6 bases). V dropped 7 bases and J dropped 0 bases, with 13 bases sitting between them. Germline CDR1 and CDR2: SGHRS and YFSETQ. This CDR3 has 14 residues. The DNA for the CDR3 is TGCGCCAGCGCGTTGGGGGCACCTAACTATGGCTACACCTTC. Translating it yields CASALGAPNYGYTF.

The CDR3 reads CASSQGDRDTGELFF. The CDR3 nucleotides read TGCGCCAGCAGCCAAGGGGACAGGGATACCGGGGAGCTGTTTTTT. The gene calls are TRBV4-1 and TRBJ2-2; 9 bases are a match to TRBD1. The CDR3 has 15 residues. With 1 base clipped from V and 5 bases from J, the junction kept 2 bases outside the gene matches. Germline V gene data show CDR1 as MGHRA and CDR2 as YSYEKL.

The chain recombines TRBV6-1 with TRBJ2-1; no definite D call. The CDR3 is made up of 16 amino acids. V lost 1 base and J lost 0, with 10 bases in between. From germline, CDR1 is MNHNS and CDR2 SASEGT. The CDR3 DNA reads TGTGCCAGCAGTGAAGGTCGGTCCCACTCCTACAATGAGCAGTTCTTC. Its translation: CASSEGRSHSYNEQFF.

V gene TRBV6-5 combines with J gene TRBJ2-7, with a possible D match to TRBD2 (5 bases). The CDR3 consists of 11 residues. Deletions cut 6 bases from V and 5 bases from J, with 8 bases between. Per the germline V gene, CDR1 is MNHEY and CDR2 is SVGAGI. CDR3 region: CASRGEDEQYF. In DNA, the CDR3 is TGTGCCAGCAGGGGAGAGGACGAGCAGTACTTC.

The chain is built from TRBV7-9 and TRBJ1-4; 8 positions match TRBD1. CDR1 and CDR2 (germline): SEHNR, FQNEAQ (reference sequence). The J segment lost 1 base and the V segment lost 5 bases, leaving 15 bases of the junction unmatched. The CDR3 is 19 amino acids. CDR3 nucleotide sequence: TGTGCCAGCAGCCCCAGGACAGGGAGGGGTCGAGAAACTAATGAAAAACTGTTTTTT. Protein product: CASSPRTGRGRETNEKLFF.

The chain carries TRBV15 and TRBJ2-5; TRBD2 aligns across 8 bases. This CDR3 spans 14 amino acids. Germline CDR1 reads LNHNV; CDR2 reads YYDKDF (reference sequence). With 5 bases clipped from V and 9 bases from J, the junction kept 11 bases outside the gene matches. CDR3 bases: TGTGCCACCAGCGACGCGGGGGGTCCCCAGTCCCAGTACTTC. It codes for CATSDAGGPQSQYF.

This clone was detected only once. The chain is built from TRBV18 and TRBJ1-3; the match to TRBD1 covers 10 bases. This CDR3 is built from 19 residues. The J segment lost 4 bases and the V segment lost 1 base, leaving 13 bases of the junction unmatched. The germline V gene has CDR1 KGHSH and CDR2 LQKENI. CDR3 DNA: TGTGCCAGCTCACCACTCCGGGACAGGGGAGTTCTGGCCGGAAACACCATATATTTT. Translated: CASSPLRDRGVLAGNTIYF.

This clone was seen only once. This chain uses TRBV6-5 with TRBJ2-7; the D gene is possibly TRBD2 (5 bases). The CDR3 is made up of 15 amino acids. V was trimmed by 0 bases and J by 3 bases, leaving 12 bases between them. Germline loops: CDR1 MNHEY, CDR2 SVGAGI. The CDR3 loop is CASSYSSSGLYEQYF. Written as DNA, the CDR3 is TGTGCCAGCAGTTACTCATCCAGCGGACTCTACGAGCAGTACTTC.

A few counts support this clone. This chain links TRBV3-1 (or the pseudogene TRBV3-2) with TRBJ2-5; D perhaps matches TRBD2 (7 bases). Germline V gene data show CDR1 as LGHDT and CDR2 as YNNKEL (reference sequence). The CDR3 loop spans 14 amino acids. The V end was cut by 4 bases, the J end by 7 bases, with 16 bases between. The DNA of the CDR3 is TGTGCCAGCAGCCCCCGGGGGGCCCCGGGGACCCAGTACTTC. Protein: CASSPRGAPGTQYF.

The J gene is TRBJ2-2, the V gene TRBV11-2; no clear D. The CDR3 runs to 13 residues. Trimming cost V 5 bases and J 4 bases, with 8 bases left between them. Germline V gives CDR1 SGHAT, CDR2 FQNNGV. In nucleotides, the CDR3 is TGTGCCAGCAGCCAGGCATCCACCGGGGAGCTGTTTTTT. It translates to CASSQASTGELFF.

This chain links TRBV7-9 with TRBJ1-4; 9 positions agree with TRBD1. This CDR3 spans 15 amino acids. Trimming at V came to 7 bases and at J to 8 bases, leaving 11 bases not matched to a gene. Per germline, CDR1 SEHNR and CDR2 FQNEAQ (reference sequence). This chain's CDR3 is CASTIKQGAKEKLFF. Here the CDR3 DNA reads TGTGCCAGCACGATCAAACAGGGGGCAAAGGAAAAACTGTTTTTT.

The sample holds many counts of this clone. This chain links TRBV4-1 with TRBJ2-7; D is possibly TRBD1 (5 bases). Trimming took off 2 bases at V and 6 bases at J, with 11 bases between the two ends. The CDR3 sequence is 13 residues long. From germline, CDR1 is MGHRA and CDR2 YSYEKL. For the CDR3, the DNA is TGCGCCAGCAGCCAACGGCTAGGGGCCGAGCAGTACTTC. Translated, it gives CASSQRLGAEQYF.

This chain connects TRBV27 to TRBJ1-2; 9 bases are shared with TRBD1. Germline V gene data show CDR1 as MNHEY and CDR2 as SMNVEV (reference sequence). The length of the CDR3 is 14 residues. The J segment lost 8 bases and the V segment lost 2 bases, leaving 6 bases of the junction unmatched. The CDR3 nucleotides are TGTGCCAGCAGTTTACGGGACAGGGTTGGAGGCTACACCTTC. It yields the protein CASSLRDRVGGYTF.

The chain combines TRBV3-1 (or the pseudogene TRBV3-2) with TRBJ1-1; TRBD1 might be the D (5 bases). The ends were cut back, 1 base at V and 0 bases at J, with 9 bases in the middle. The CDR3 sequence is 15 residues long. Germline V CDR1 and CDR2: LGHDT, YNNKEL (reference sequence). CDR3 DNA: TGTGCCAGCAGCCAAGTGGGGGGAATGAACACTGAAGCTTTCTTT. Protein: CASSQVGGMNTEAFF.

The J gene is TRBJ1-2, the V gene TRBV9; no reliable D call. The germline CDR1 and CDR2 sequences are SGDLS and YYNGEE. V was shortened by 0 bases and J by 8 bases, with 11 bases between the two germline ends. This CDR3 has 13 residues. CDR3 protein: CASSVGGGSGYTF. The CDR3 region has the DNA TGTGCCAGCAGCGTAGGAGGAGGGAGCGGCTACACCTTC.

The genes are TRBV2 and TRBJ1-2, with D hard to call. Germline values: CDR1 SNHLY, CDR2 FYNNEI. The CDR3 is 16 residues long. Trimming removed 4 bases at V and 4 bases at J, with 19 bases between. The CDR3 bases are TGTGCCAGCAGTGCCCTCCCCCCGGGGAGCGGCTATGGCTACACCTTC. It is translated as CASSALPPGSGYGYTF.

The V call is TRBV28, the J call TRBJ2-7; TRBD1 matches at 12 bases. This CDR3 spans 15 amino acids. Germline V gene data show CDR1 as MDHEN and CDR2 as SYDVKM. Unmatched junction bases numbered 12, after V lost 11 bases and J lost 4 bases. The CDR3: CAVLDRGQGAYEQYF. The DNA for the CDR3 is TGTGCCGTCCTTGACAGGGGACAGGGGGCATACGAGCAGTACTTC.

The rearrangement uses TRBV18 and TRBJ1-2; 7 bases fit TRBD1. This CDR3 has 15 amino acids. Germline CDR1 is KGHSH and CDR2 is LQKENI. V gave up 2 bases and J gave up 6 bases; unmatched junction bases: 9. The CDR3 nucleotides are TGTGCCAGCTCACCAATGAGACAGGGTGACCATGGCTACACCTTC. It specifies CASSPMRQGDHGYTF.

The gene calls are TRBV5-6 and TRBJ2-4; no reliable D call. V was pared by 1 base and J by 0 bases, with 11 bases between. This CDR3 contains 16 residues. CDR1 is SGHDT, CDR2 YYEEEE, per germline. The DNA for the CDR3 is TGTGCCAGCAGCTTGTTTTCTGCACTAGCCAAAAACATTCAGTACTTC. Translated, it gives CASSLFSALAKNIQYF.

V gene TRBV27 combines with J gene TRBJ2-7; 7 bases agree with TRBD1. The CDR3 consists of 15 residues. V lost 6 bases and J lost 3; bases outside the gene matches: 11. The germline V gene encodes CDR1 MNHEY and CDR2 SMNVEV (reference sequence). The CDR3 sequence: CASSLKTGWDYEQYF. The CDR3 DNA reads TGTGCCAGCAGCCTCAAGACAGGGTGGGACTACGAGCAGTACTTC.

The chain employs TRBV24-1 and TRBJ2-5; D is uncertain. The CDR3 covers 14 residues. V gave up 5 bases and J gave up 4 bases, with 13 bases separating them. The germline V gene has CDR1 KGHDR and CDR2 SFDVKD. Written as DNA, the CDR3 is TGTGCCACCAGTGCCCAGCGAAGTCGAGAGACCCAGTACTTC. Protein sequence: CATSAQRSRETQYF.

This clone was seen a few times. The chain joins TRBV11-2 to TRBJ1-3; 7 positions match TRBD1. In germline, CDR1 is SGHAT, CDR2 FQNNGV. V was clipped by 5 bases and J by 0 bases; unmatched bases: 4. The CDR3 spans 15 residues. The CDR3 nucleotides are TGTGCCAGCAGCCGACAGGGTCCCTCTGGAAACACCATATATTTT. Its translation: CASSRQGPSGNTIYF.

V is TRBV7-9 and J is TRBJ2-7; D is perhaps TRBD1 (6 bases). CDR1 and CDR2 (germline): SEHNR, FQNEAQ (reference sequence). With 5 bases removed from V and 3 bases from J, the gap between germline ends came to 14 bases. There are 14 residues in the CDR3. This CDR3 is CASSPGASYYEQYF. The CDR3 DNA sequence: TGTGCCAGCAGCCCAGGGGCCAGTTACTACGAGCAGTACTTC. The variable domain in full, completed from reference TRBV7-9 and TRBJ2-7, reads DTGVSQNPRHKITKRGQNVTFRCDPISEHNRLYWYRQTLGQGPEFLTYFQNEAQLEKSRLLSDRFSAERPKGSFSTLEIQRTEQGDSAMYLCASSPGASYYEQYFGPGTRLTVT.